Listed below are T cell receptor beta chains from one sample, sequenced in a study of beta chain features in type 1 diabetes. The protocol was immunoSEQ multiplex PCR, while the TCRdb copy is restricted to in-frame clones and leaves out a portion. In the table there are around 290,000 clones, approximately 8% of which are singletons. Material for sequencing was central memory CD4+ T cells from blood. All receptors come from a woman aged 18-30 years in good health. CDR3s include the opening cysteine and the closing phenylalanine or tryptophan. D genes are given only for firm matches. Clone size is stated in some rows and not others, as once, few, many or a class when expanded.

many	NA	TRBV2	TRBJ1-3	TGTGCCAGCAGGTGGAGGGGAGCCTCTGGAAACACCATATATTTT	CASRWRGASGNTIYF
NA	TRBD2	TRBV27	TRBJ2-3	TGTGCCAGCAGTTTATTGGGACTAGCGGGGTCCACAGATACGCAGTATTTT	CASSLLGLAGSTDTQYF
few	NA	TRBV18	TRBJ2-5	TGTGCCAGCACCAGTGACAGGACTCGTCAAGAGACCCAGTACTTC	CASTSDRTRQETQYF
NA	NA	TRBV11-2	TRBJ1-1	TGTGCCAGCAGCTCCTCGTGGTCTCCTGAAGCTTTCTTT	CASSSSWSPEAFF
NA	NA	TRBV13	TRBJ2-5	TGTGCCAGCAGCTTACGGACAGATCTAGAGACCCAGTACTTC	CASSLRTDLETQYF
many	NA	TRBV18	TRBJ1-1	TGTGCCAGCTCACCCCGCAGGGACGACACTGAAGCTTTCTTT	CASSPRRDDTEAFF
NA	NA	TRBV5-1	TRBJ2-3	TGCGCCAGCAGCCTCCGGGACATTAGCACAGATACGCAGTATTTT	CASSLRDISTDTQYF
few	NA	TRBV28	TRBJ2-3	TGTGCCAGCACCAAAAACGGGGCGGGGTGGAACACAGATACGCAGTATTTT	CASTKNGAGWNTDTQYF
NA	NA	TRBV15	TRBJ1-1	TGTGCCACCAGCAGAGATCCCCTCTCTTCGGCAGTCGCTGAAGCTTTCTTT	CATSRDPLSSAVAEAFF
NA	TRBD1	TRBV11-2	TRBJ2-1	TGTGCCAGCAGTCCTACAGGGGGTAGTGAGAGTGAGCAGTTCTTC	CASSPTGGSESEQFF
NA	TRBD1	TRBV28	TRBJ1-1	TGTGCCAGCAGTCCCCCCCCGGACAGGGTTTCTGAAGCTTTCTTT	CASSPPPDRVSEAFF
many	NA	TRBV6-6	TRBJ1-1	TGTGCCAGCAGTTTCCCCGGGAACACTGAAGCTTTCTTT	CASSFPGNTEAFF
few	NA	TRBV6-6	TRBJ1-1	TGTGCCAGCAGTTTTATACAGAATTTGAACACTGAAGCTTTCTTT	CASSFIQNLNTEAFF
few	NA	TRBV19	TRBJ2-6	TGTGCCAGTAGTCGACAGTACTCTGGGGCCAACGTCCTGACTTTC	CASSRQYSGANVLTF
many	NA	TRBV6-6	TRBJ1-6	TGTGCCAGCAGTTACTATCAGGGGTCGGCTTCACCCCTCCACTTT	CASSYYQGSASPLHF
NA	TRBD2	TRBV9	TRBJ2-2	TGTGCCAGCAGCGTAGGATCTCCAGGGAGGGGCACCGGGGAGCTGTTTTTT	CASSVGSPGRGTGELFF
NA	TRBD1	TRBV14	TRBJ2-6	TGTGCCAGCAGCTACCGGGACAGGGGCTACTCTGGGGCCAACGTCCTGACTTTC	CASSYRDRGYSGANVLTF
NA	NA	TRBV27	TRBJ2-3	TGTGCCAGCAGACCGGCCGGAGTAAGTGATACGCAGTATTTT	CASRPAGVSDTQYF
NA	TRBD2	TRBV4-1	TRBJ2-1	TGCGCCAGCAGCCTTGGGTCTCGGGGGGGATTTTACAATGAGCAGTTCTTC	CASSLGSRGGFYNEQFF
NA	NA	TRBV7-8	TRBJ2-6	TGTGCCAGCAGCCGGATTAAGTCTGGGGCCAACGTCCTGACTTTC	CASSRIKSGANVLTF
NA	NA	TRBV5-8	TRBJ2-5	TGTGCCAGCAGCCGAGAACTCAGGGAATGGGGGGAGACCCAGTACTTC	CASSRELREWGETQYF
few	TRBD2	TRBV7-9	TRBJ2-3	TGTGCCAGCAGCCCTAGTGGCGGGAGAGAGGATACGCAGTATTTT	CASSPSGGREDTQYF
NA	NA	TRBV7-9	TRBJ2-3	TGTGCCAGCAGCTTAGCGCGGCAGGGGTTCACAGATACGCAGTATTTT	CASSLARQGFTDTQYF
few	NA	TRBV6-6	TRBJ2-5	TGTGCCAGCAGTTACTCATGGGGGACCCAGTACTTC	CASSYSWGTQYF
NA	NA	TRBV5-1	TRBJ1-1	TGCGCCAGCAGCTTGGGGCAGGGAGGTACTGAAGCTTTCTTT	CASSLGQGGTEAFF
NA	NA	TRBV5-4	TRBJ2-1	TGTGCCAGCAGCTTGACCGGGACGGCGGAGGCCAATGAGCAGTTCTTC	CASSLTGTAEANEQFF
few	TRBD1	TRBV28	TRBJ2-2	TGTGCCAGCATCAGACAGGGGTTTCGGAACACCGGGGAGCTGTTTTTT	CASIRQGFRNTGELFF